The T cell receptor beta chain under discussion was sequenced for a study of shared clonotypes between healthy human individuals. Note on this clone: Its antigen is unidentified.

Notes on the study in general: Non-shared clonotypes showed lower generation probabilities than clonotypes common to all four donors.

Sequencing used immunoSEQ multiplex PCR; TCRdb keeps in-frame clones, though not all of them. The profile shows approximately 2,000,000 clones, approximately 90% of them singletons. Sequenced: naive CD4+ T cells from PBMCs. The subset denotes: CD45RA+ positively selected. The origin of this receptor is a young man in good health. Some clones in this sample may be carry-over from other donors' samples.

CDR3 in DNA: TGTGCCAGCAGGAAAACCGAATGGGCATTTGGTGAAAAACTGTTTTTT. This codes for CASRKTEWAFGEKLFF. V usage is TRBV28 and J usage is TRBJ1-4; no clear D gene. The V gene lost 6 bases and the J gene lost 7 bases, with 21 bases spanning the gap. Germline V CDR1 and CDR2: MDHEN, SYDVKM. This CDR3 region has 16 residues.